These 25 T cell receptor beta chains were sequenced from one sample in a study of blood T cell repertoires in COVID-19. This table comes from immunoSEQ multiplex PCR, and its TCRdb copy is limited to in-frame clones, with some not included. This sample yields around 480,000 clones, of which around 90% are seen a single time; 0.7% belongs to the top ten. Sequenced sample: PBMCs or T cells enriched from blood (not recorded which). The receptors come from a young woman who had recovered from COVID-19.

The chain joins TRBV12-3 or TRBV12-4 to TRBJ2-1, with TRBD2 as a possible D gene (5 bases). V was shortened by 4 bases and J by 7 bases, with 11 bases between the two germline ends. The CDR3 covers 13 residues. As DNA, the CDR3 is TGTGCCAGCAGTTGGAATTCGGGGAATGAGCAGTTCTTC. It translates to CASSWNSGNEQFF.

The chain carries TRBV3-1 (or the pseudogene TRBV3-2) and TRBJ1-1, with TRBD1 identical over 10 bases. This CDR3 is 18 amino acids long. Germline CDR1 LGHDT, CDR2 YNNKEL (reference sequence). After removal of 4 bases from V and 5 bases from J, the junction contained 16 bases not matched to a gene. The CDR3 region has the DNA TGTGCCAGCAGCCGGGGAGGGGGGACAGGGGTAGTTTTTACTGAAGCTTTCTTT. This encodes CASSRGGGTGVVFTEAFF.

The V gene is TRBV5-4, the J gene TRBJ2-7; the D gene is possibly TRBD2 (5 bases). This CDR3 is built from 14 residues. Deletions cut 1 base from V and 0 bases from J, with 8 bases between. Germline values: CDR1 SGHNT, CDR2 YYREEE (reference sequence). Written as DNA, the CDR3 is TGTGCCAGCAGCTTGTTTGGGAGCTCCTACGAGCAGTACTTC. Its translation is CASSLFGSSYEQYF.

The genes are TRBV15 and TRBJ1-5, with 7 bases fitting TRBD1. CDR3 length equals 15 residues. From germline, CDR1 is LNHNV and CDR2 YYDKDF (reference sequence). V shed 3 bases and J 5 bases; nucleotides not matched to a gene: 7. In DNA, the CDR3 is TGTGCCACCAGCAGTAATACAGGGGATCATCAGCCCCAGCATTTT. Translating it yields CATSSNTGDHQPQHF.

The chain is built from TRBV6-1 and TRBJ2-7, with TRBD2 as a possible D gene (6 bases). Trimming shortened V by 4 bases and J by 1 base, and 20 bases separated the two germline ends. The CDR3 is made up of 17 amino acids. Germline CDR1 reads MNHNS; CDR2 reads SASEGT. Written as DNA, the CDR3 is TGTGCCAGCAGTGCTTCTGAGGGACTTTCGGGGTCCTACGAGCAGTACTTC. Translating it yields CASSASEGLSGSYEQYF.

The rearrangement uses TRBV7-6 and TRBJ1-1; maybe TRBD1 (5 bases). CDR1 is SGHVS and CDR2 is FNYEAQ in the germline V gene. This CDR3 is 14 amino acids long. V was clipped by 2 bases and J by 0 bases, with 7 bases between them. Here the CDR3 DNA reads TGTGCCAGCAGCTTAAAGGGGATGAACACTGAAGCTTTCTTT. It is translated as CASSLKGMNTEAFF.

This clone is a singleton in its sample. The genes are TRBV5-1 and TRBJ2-1; D is unclear. CDR1 is SGHRS, CDR2 YFSETQ, per germline. Trimming took 1 base from V and 5 from J, leaving 4 bases between them. CDR3 size: 12 residues. The DNA of the CDR3 is TGCGCCAGCAGCTTGTATAACAATGAGCAGTTCTTC. Its protein is CASSLYNNEQFF.

The J gene is TRBJ2-7, the V gene TRBV4-1; TRBD2 aligns across 9 bases. This CDR3 has 16 amino acids. Trimming took 1 base from V and 6 from J; bases not matched to a gene: 10. In germline, CDR1 is MGHRA, CDR2 YSYEKL. The CDR3 sequence is CASSQGEERGVFEQYF. DNA for the CDR3: TGCGCCAGCAGCCAAGGGGAAGAGCGGGGGGTCTTCGAGCAGTACTTC.

Only one count was recorded for this clone. The genes are TRBV12-3 or TRBV12-4 and TRBJ2-1; no reliable D call. V shed 5 bases and J shed 4 bases, with 3 bases lying between them. The CDR3 extends over 11 amino acids. CDR3 region: CASSLYNEQFF. As DNA, the CDR3 is TGTGCCAGCAGTCTGTACAATGAGCAGTTCTTC.

The table lists this clone with a few counts. The chain links TRBV5-1 to TRBJ1-1; maybe TRBD1 (5 bases). Germline V lookup: CDR1 SGHRS, CDR2 YFSETQ. V lost 0 bases and J 2 bases, leaving 11 bases between the germline ends. The CDR3 is made up of 15 amino acids. The CDR3 protein is CASSLDGRVNTEAFF. The CDR3 DNA sequence: TGCGCCAGCAGCTTGGACGGCAGGGTTAACACTGAAGCTTTCTTT.

This sequence joins TRBV11-2 and TRBJ2-1; TRBD1 is a possible D gene (6 bases). Germline CDR1 and CDR2: SGHAT and FQNNGV. The CDR3 spans 15 residues. Trimming stripped 3 bases from V and 9 bases from J, with 18 bases between. CDR3 sequence reads: CASSFNPGTSSEQFF. The CDR3 nucleotides are TGTGCCAGCAGCTTTAATCCAGGGACAAGTAGTGAGCAGTTCTTC. Combining the CDR3 with reference TRBV11-2 and TRBJ2-1 gives the whole variable domain EAGVAQSPRYKIIEKRQSVAFWCNPISGHATLYWYQQILGQGPKLLIQFQNNGVVDDSQLPKDRFSAERLKGVDSTLKIQPAKLEDSAVYLCASSFNPGTSSEQFFGPGTRLTVL.

The chain carries TRBV3-1 (or the pseudogene TRBV3-2) and TRBJ1-5, with 9 bases fitting TRBD1. Trimming at V came to 3 bases and at J to 6 bases, leaving 6 bases not matched to a gene. The CDR3 consists of 15 residues. In germline, CDR1 is LGHDT, CDR2 YNNKEL (reference sequence). CDR3 nucleotides: TGTGCCAGCAGCCAGGGACAGGGACGGGGTCAGCCCCAGCATTTT. This gives the protein CASSQGQGRGQPQHF.

This clone appeared once. The CDR3 DNA sequence: TGCGCCAGCCAAAGAGAAAATGAAAAACTGTTTTTT. It encodes CASQRENEKLFF. The chain recombines TRBV5-1 with TRBJ1-4, with unresolved D. In germline, CDR1 is SGHRS, CDR2 YFSETQ. V lost 7 bases to trimming and J lost 5 bases, with 9 bases between them. The CDR3 spans 12 residues. The whole variable domain, filled in from reference TRBV5-1 and TRBJ1-4, reads KAGVTQTPRYLIKTRGQQVTLSCSPISGHRSVSWYQQTPGQGLQFLFEYFSETQRNKGNFPGRFSGRQFSNSRSEMNVSTLELGDSALYLCASQRENEKLFFGSGTQLSVL.

J is TRBJ2-7 and V is TRBV20-1; the match to TRBD1 covers 7 bases. Germline loops: CDR1 DFQATT, CDR2 SNEGSKA (reference sequence). Losses at the gene ends were 3 bases for V and 8 bases for J; bases not matched to a gene: 7. This CDR3 spans 12 amino acids. CDR3 residues: CSASGQEVQQYF. Written as DNA, the CDR3 is TGCAGTGCTAGTGGACAGGAGGTGCAGCAGTACTTC.

The V gene is TRBV5-1, the J gene TRBJ2-4; D perhaps matches TRBD1 (6 bases). V lost 1 base to trimming and J lost 3 bases, with 17 bases between them. Germline V gives CDR1 SGHRS, CDR2 YFSETQ. This CDR3 has 17 residues. The DNA for the CDR3 is TGCGCCAGCAGCTTGCCCGGACAGACCCAAGGCAAAAACATTCAGTACTTC. Its protein product is CASSLPGQTQGKNIQYF.

V and J are TRBV2 and TRBJ2-7; D perhaps matches TRBD2 (5 bases). Looked up from germline, CDR1 is SNHLY and CDR2 is FYNNEI. V shed 5 bases and J shed 2 bases, with 16 bases lying between them. This CDR3 has 15 amino acids. The CDR3 DNA is TGTGCCAGCAGTAAGGAAGGAGGATACACCTACGAGCAGTACTTC. Amino acids: CASSKEGGYTYEQYF.

This clone was seen only a few times. The chain combines TRBV5-1 with TRBJ1-1; D is undetermined. CDR3 length equals 14 residues. Trimming shortened V by 4 bases and J by 1 base, and 11 bases separated the two germline ends. Germline CDR1 reads SGHRS; CDR2 reads YFSETQ. This chain's CDR3 is CASSLGIGNTEAFF. The CDR3 nucleotides read TGCGCCAGCAGCCTAGGAATCGGGAACACTGAAGCTTTCTTT.

The rearrangement joins TRBV28 to TRBJ2-7; D possibly corresponds to TRBD2 (6 bases). Germline loops: CDR1 MDHEN, CDR2 SYDVKM. The length of the CDR3 is 13 residues. V lost 7 bases to trimming and J lost 5 bases, with 15 bases between them. The CDR3 here is CASTHGGWNEQYF. The CDR3 DNA sequence: TGTGCCAGCACCCATGGGGGGTGGAACGAGCAGTACTTC.

V usage is TRBV30 and J usage is TRBJ2-1; D might be TRBD1 (6 bases). V lost 1 base, J lost 7 bases, and 23 bases lay in between. The CDR3 sequence is 17 residues long. The germline gives CDR1 GTSNPN, CDR2 SVGIG (reference sequence). CDR3 sequence reads: CAWSDPTQGHPVNEQFF. CDR3 bases: TGTGCCTGGAGTGACCCTACACAGGGCCACCCGGTTAATGAGCAGTTCTTC.

The chain is built from TRBV5-1 and TRBJ2-7; 8 nucleotides line up with TRBD1. Germline V gives CDR1 SGHRS, CDR2 YFSETQ. Germline trimming cut 4 bases from V and 0 bases from J; bases unmatched to any gene: 6. This CDR3 region has 15 residues. The CDR3 sequence: CASSPGTGLSYEQYF. CDR3 nucleotides: TGCGCCAGCAGCCCAGGGACAGGCCTCTCCTACGAGCAGTACTTC. Full variable domain (outside the CDR3, taken from reference TRBV5-1 and TRBJ2-7): KAGVTQTPRYLIKTRGQQVTLSCSPISGHRSVSWYQQTPGQGLQFLFEYFSETQRNKGNFPGRFSGRQFSNSRSEMNVSTLELGDSALYLCASSPGTGLSYEQYFGPGTRLTVT.

This chain uses TRBV7-9 with TRBJ1-3, with D tentatively TRBD1 (5 bases). The germline gives CDR1 SEHNR, CDR2 FQNEAQ (reference sequence). Trimming stripped 6 bases from V and 0 bases from J, with 15 bases between. This CDR3 has 16 residues. The CDR3 DNA follows: TGTGCCAGCAGTTCTCAACAGGTGTTCTCTGGAAACACCATATATTTT. This codes for CASSSQQVFSGNTIYF. Filled out from reference TRBV7-9 and TRBJ1-3, the complete variable domain reads DTGVSQNPRHKITKRGQNVTFRCDPISEHNRLYWYRQTLGQGPEFLTYFQNEAQLEKSRLLSDRFSAERPKGSFSTLEIQRTEQGDSAMYLCASSSQQVFSGNTIYFGEGSWLTVV.

This sequence joins TRBV6-5 and TRBJ1-4, with 9 bases lining up with TRBD1. Germline CDR1 is MNHEY and CDR2 is SVGAGI. Trimming at V came to 6 bases and at J to 8 bases, leaving 4 bases not matched to a gene. There are 13 residues in the CDR3. This chain's CDR3 is CASRGQGGEKLFF. The CDR3, as DNA: TGTGCCAGCAGGGGACAGGGAGGGGAAAAACTGTTTTTT.

This clone has a handful of counts. Other DNA sequences of this sample code for an identical CDR3. This chain joins TRBV6-1 and TRBJ1-1; 8 nucleotides match TRBD1. The CDR3 consists of 15 residues. After removal of 1 base from V and 3 bases from J, the junction contained 4 bases not matched to a gene. Per the germline V gene, CDR1 is MNHNS and CDR2 is SASEGT. CDR3 protein: CASSEVSTGDTEAFF. The CDR3 DNA follows: TGTGCCAGCAGTGAAGTTTCGACAGGGGACACTGAAGCTTTCTTT.

V is TRBV7-8 and J is TRBJ2-1, with D uncertain. This CDR3 is 11 amino acids long. V lost 5 bases to trimming and J lost 7 bases, with 6 bases between them. In germline, CDR1 is SGHVS, CDR2 FQNEAQ. The CDR3 DNA sequence: TGTGCCAGCAGCCTTAGAAATGAGCAGTTCTTC. Translating gives CASSLRNEQFF. The complete variable domain, with remaining parts taken from reference TRBV7-8 and TRBJ2-1, reads GAGVSQSPRYKVAKRGQDVALRCDPISGHVSLFWYQQALGQGPEFLTYFQNEAQLDKSGLPSDRFFAERPEGSVSTLKIQRTQQEDSAVYLCASSLRNEQFFGPGTRLTVL.

V usage is TRBV30 and J usage is TRBJ1-1; 7 bases match TRBD1. The CDR3 sequence is 14 residues long. Losses at the gene ends were 2 bases for V and 6 bases for J; bases not matched to a gene: 9. The germline V gene has CDR1 GTSNPN and CDR2 SVGIG (reference sequence). Written as DNA, the CDR3 is TGTGCCTGGAGTAGGGACAGTGCCTTGCCTGAAGCTTTCTTT. Translation: CAWSRDSALPEAFF.